The 32 T cell receptor beta chains listed next were all sequenced from one sample in a study of blood T cell repertoires in COVID-19. Clones were sequenced by immunoSEQ multiplex PCR, and TCRdb holds only the in-frame ones, with some missing. The data show 110,000 or so clones, about four fifths seen once. Sequenced input: peripheral blood. The receptors here all came from a woman in her seventies with acute or convalescent COVID-19.

The chain has TRBV7-9 and TRBJ2-7, with D possibly TRBD1 on 5 matching bases. Trimming cost V 1 base and J 6 bases, with 16 bases left between them. Germline CDR1 is SEHNR and CDR2 is FQNEAQ (reference sequence). The CDR3 sequence is 15 residues long. CDR3 sequence reads: CASSLVRGTFSEQYF. The DNA of the CDR3 is TGTGCCAGCAGCTTAGTAAGGGGTACCTTTAGCGAGCAGTACTTC.

The chain carries TRBV4-3 and TRBJ2-5; 9 nucleotides line up with TRBD2. Germline V lookup: CDR1 LGHNA, CDR2 YSLEER. With 0 bases clipped from V and 6 bases from J, the junction kept 8 bases outside the gene matches. The length of the CDR3 is 16 residues. This chain's CDR3 is CASSQDLAGGWKTQYF. The CDR3 bases are TGCGCCAGCAGCCAAGATCTGGCGGGGGGGTGGAAGACCCAGTACTTC.

This chain connects TRBV7-2 to TRBJ1-1; no firm D call. The CDR3 is made up of 13 amino acids. CDR1 SGHTA and CDR2 FQGNSA come from the germline V gene. V lost 4 bases to trimming and J lost 8 bases, with 14 bases between them. CDR3 nucleotides: TGTGCCAGCAGCTCGACTCTCTTCCCCGAAGCTTTCTTT. Translation: CASSSTLFPEAFF.

This sequence joins TRBV28 and TRBJ2-3; 9 bases match TRBD1. There are 14 residues in the CDR3. Germline V CDR1 and CDR2: MDHEN, SYDVKM. The J segment lost 2 bases and the V segment lost 6 bases, leaving 3 bases of the junction unmatched. The CDR3 sequence: CASRRDRATDTQYF. CDR3 coding DNA: TGTGCCAGCAGACGGGACAGGGCCACAGATACGCAGTATTTT.

The rearrangement links TRBV6-6 to TRBJ2-1; 7 bases align to TRBD2. Germline V gene sequence: CDR1 MNHNY, CDR2 SVGAGI (reference sequence). CDR3 length equals 15 residues. The V gene end was trimmed by 0 bases and the J gene end by 3 bases; junction bases not matched to a gene: 2. The CDR3 protein is CASSYSLADYNEQFF. The CDR3 nucleotides are TGTGCCAGCAGTTACTCTCTAGCGGACTACAATGAGCAGTTCTTC.

This clone was found once. V gene TRBV18 combines with J gene TRBJ2-2; TRBD1 is a possible D gene (5 bases). Germline CDR1 and CDR2: KGHSH and LQKENI. The CDR3 sequence is 18 residues long. Trimming took 2 bases from V and 2 from J, leaving 18 bases between them. The DNA for the CDR3 is TGTGCCAGCTCACCAAACCGTCAGGGATGGGGAAACACCGGGGAGCTGTTTTTT. It codes for CASSPNRQGWGNTGELFF.

The chain joins TRBV6-5 to TRBJ1-5; TRBD1 might be the D (5 bases). The germline V gene encodes CDR1 MNHEY and CDR2 SVGAGI. This CDR3 comprises 16 residues. V was trimmed by 2 bases and J by 5 bases, leaving 16 bases between them. The CDR3 region is CASSYPKGQGHQPQHF. In DNA form, the CDR3 reads TGTGCCAGCAGTTACCCAAAGGGGCAGGGCCATCAGCCCCAGCATTTT.

The chain carries TRBV12-3 or TRBV12-4 and TRBJ2-3; D is uncertain. Deletions cut 6 bases from V and 6 bases from J, with 10 bases between. CDR3 length: 12 residues. CDR3 loop: CASRQTTDTQYF. The CDR3 region has the DNA TGTGCCAGCAGGCAAACAACGGATACGCAGTATTTT.

This chain links TRBV19 with TRBJ1-6; 10 bases line up with TRBD1. V was clipped by 4 bases and J by 7 bases; unmatched bases: 7. The CDR3 has 16 residues. The germline V gene has CDR1 LNHDA and CDR2 SQIVND (reference sequence). The CDR3 sequence is CASSTTRTGGNSPLHF. As DNA, the CDR3 is TGTGCCAGTAGTACTACTCGGACAGGGGGAAATTCACCCCTCCACTTT.

J is TRBJ1-1 and V is TRBV19, with D perhaps matching TRBD1 (6 bases). The CDR3 length is 14 residues. The V gene's germline CDR1 is LNHDA and CDR2 SQIVND (reference sequence). The V and J ends lost 3 bases and 1 base respectively, with 9 bases between them. The CDR3 nucleotides are TGTGCCAGTAGTATCCCAGGGGCGAACACTGAAGCTTTCTTT. Amino acids: CASSIPGANTEAFF.

This sequence joins TRBV27 and TRBJ1-5, with 9 bases identical to TRBD1. V lost 4 bases and J lost 6; bases outside the gene matches: 4. Germline V gives CDR1 MNHEY, CDR2 SMNVEV (reference sequence). This CDR3 comprises 14 residues. Here the CDR3 DNA reads TGTGCCAGCAGTTCTACAGGGGGCCGTCAGCCCCAGCATTTT. Amino acids: CASSSTGGRQPQHF.

The sample holds one count of this clone. The chain combines TRBV4-2 with TRBJ2-5; a possible D gene is TRBD2 (6 bases). Per the germline V gene, CDR1 is LGHNA and CDR2 is YNFKEQ. The V end lost 4 bases, the J end lost 5 bases, and 17 bases lay between the germline ends. The CDR3 consists of 15 residues. CDR3 sequence: CASSPLRRAGETQYF. The CDR3 DNA reads TGTGCCAGCAGCCCTCTTAGGAGGGCCGGGGAGACCCAGTACTTC.

The chain employs TRBV30 and TRBJ1-4, with 7 bases that match TRBD1. Germline V gene data show CDR1 as GTSNPN and CDR2 as SVGIG (reference sequence). With V trimmed by 3 bases and J by 5 bases, 12 bases remained unmatched. The length of the CDR3 is 16 residues. The CDR3 here is CAWRAPGQNENEKLFF. CDR3 DNA: TGTGCCTGGAGGGCACCGGGACAGAATGAAAATGAAAAACTGTTTTTT.

The chain's CDR3 is CASSQDLNRANYGYTF. The CDR3 DNA follows: TGCGCCAGCAGCCAAGATCTCAACAGAGCTAACTATGGCTACACCTTC. The rearrangement uses TRBV4-3 and TRBJ1-2; D ambiguous. The CDR3 has 16 residues. From germline, CDR1 is LGHNA and CDR2 YSLEER. V shed 0 bases and J shed 0 bases, with 11 bases lying between them.

V is TRBV2 and J is TRBJ2-7; 13 bases are a match to TRBD2. V lost 6 bases to trimming and J lost 0 bases; unmatched junction nucleotides: 5. This CDR3 comprises 16 residues. The germline V gene has CDR1 SNHLY and CDR2 FYNNEI. CDR3 DNA: TGTGCCAGCAGGGATCGGACTAGCGGGGGCTCCTACGAGCAGTACTTC. The encoded protein is CASRDRTSGGSYEQYF.

This clone was observed a single time. The gene calls are TRBV5-4 and TRBJ1-3; 8 nucleotides agree with TRBD1. The germline CDR1 and CDR2 sequences are SGHNT and YYREEE (reference sequence). V was clipped by 4 bases and J by 4 bases; unmatched bases: 7. CDR3 size: 15 residues. CDR3 amino acids: CASSTGTGGGNTIYF. CDR3 sequence (DNA): TGTGCCAGCAGCACCGGGACAGGCGGAGGAAACACCATATATTTT.

The chain joins TRBV4-1 to TRBJ1-5, with a possible D match to TRBD1 (5 bases). This CDR3 is built from 16 residues. CDR1 MGHRA and CDR2 YSYEKL come from the germline V gene. V lost 0 bases, J lost 0 bases, and 9 bases lay in between. The DNA for the CDR3 is TGCGCCAGCAGCCAAGAAAGGACAAATAGCAATCAGCCCCAGCATTTT. Protein: CASSQERTNSNQPQHF.

The rearrangement joins TRBV7-9 to TRBJ2-2; D is unclear. The ends were cut back, 4 bases at V and 4 bases at J, with 10 bases in the middle. This CDR3 has 14 amino acids. Germline V gene sequence: CDR1 SEHNR, CDR2 FQNEAQ (reference sequence). The CDR3 DNA follows: TGTGCCAGCAGCTCACGGGTTGGCACCGGGGAGCTGTTTTTT. It codes for CASSSRVGTGELFF.

The V call is TRBV9, the J call TRBJ2-1; the match to TRBD2 covers 9 bases. The CDR3 contains 16 residues. The trim removed 0 bases at V and 5 bases at J, leaving 6 bases unmatched. Germline V CDR1 and CDR2: SGDLS, YYNGEE. In DNA form, the CDR3 reads TGTGCCAGCAGCGTAGATAGCGGGAGCGTCGACAATGAGCAGTTCTTC. Translated: CASSVDSGSVDNEQFF.

The chain links TRBV30 to TRBJ1-4; D possibly corresponds to TRBD1 (5 bases). The CDR3 length is 14 residues. Deletions cut 4 bases from V and 4 bases from J, with 13 bases between. Per germline, CDR1 GTSNPN and CDR2 SVGIG (reference sequence). CDR3 nucleotides: TGTGCCTGGACGAACAGGCCAAGTAATGAAAAACTGTTTTTT. The encoded protein is CAWTNRPSNEKLFF.

The V and J genes are TRBV7-6 and TRBJ1-2; D is perhaps TRBD1 (6 bases). The CDR3 runs to 14 residues. The germline gives CDR1 SGHVS, CDR2 FNYEAQ. V was cut by 0 bases and J by 3 bases, with 8 bases left in between. The CDR3 bases are TGTGCCAGCAGCTTAGCCCCAGGGGACTATGGCTACACCTTC. Its protein product is CASSLAPGDYGYTF.

The V and J genes are TRBV6-1 and TRBJ1-6, with 9 positions matching TRBD1. Trimming removed 2 bases from V and 13 bases from J; junction bases left unmatched: 9. The CDR3 length is 15 residues. Looked up from germline, CDR1 is MNHNS and CDR2 is SASEGT. The CDR3 coding sequence is TGTGCCAGCAGTGAACCGGGGGACAGGGTTTATCCCCTCCACTTT. Encoded protein: CASSEPGDRVYPLHF.

The V gene is TRBV24-1, the J gene TRBJ2-1; D not certain. The V and J ends lost 1 base and 7 bases respectively, with 7 bases between them. CDR1 is KGHDR and CDR2 is SFDVKD in the germline V gene. CDR3 length: 13 residues. The CDR3 bases are TGTGCCACCAGTGATTTAGAGAGTAATGAGCAGTTCTTC. It encodes CATSDLESNEQFF.

This clone was detected once. This chain joins TRBV29-1 and TRBJ2-2, with 7 bases identical to TRBD1. V lost 4 bases and J lost 1; bases outside the gene matches: 3. The CDR3 is 14 amino acids. Germline V gene data show CDR1 as SQVTM and CDR2 as ANQGSEA. CDR3 region: CSVAGQLNTGELFF. DNA for the CDR3: TGCAGCGTTGCGGGACAGCTGAACACCGGGGAGCTGTTTTTT.

The rearrangement uses TRBV6-5 and TRBJ2-3; TRBD2 matches at 7 bases. V was pared by 6 bases and J by 7 bases, with 13 bases of the junction left unmatched. This CDR3 contains 15 residues. CDR1 and CDR2 from the germline V gene are MNHEY and SVGAGI. The CDR3 bases are TGTGCCAGCAGCAGCCTTGGGGGGAGGGCGAATACGCAGTATTTT. Translation: CASSSLGGRANTQYF.

V usage is TRBV27 and J usage is TRBJ2-5; D not certain. The V and J ends lost 7 bases and 5 bases respectively, with 5 bases between them. The V gene's germline CDR1 is MNHEY and CDR2 SMNVEV (reference sequence). The CDR3 has 10 amino acids. This CDR3 reads CASTSETQYF. The CDR3 bases are TGTGCCAGCACGTCGGAGACCCAGTACTTC.

This sequence joins TRBV9 and TRBJ2-5; 8 bases fit TRBD2. Losses at the gene ends were 2 bases for V and 5 bases for J; bases not matched to a gene: 2. Germline assignment: CDR1 SGDLS and CDR2 YYNGEE. CDR3 size: 13 residues. The CDR3: CASSVGTRETQYF. In DNA form, the CDR3 reads TGTGCCAGCAGCGTCGGGACTAGGGAGACCCAGTACTTC.

CDR3 in DNA: TGTGCCAGCAGCGTGGGACAGAACTATGGCTACACCTTC. As protein: CASSVGQNYGYTF. The chain recombines TRBV9 with TRBJ1-2, with 7 bases fitting TRBD1. CDR3 length: 13 amino acids. V lost 2 bases and J lost 2; bases outside the gene matches: 0. The germline V gene encodes CDR1 SGDLS and CDR2 YYNGEE. The whole variable domain, remainder taken from reference TRBV9 and TRBJ1-2, is DSGVTQTPKHLITATGQRVTLRCSPRSGDLSVYWYQQSLDQGLQFLIQYYNGEERAKGNILERFSAQQFPDLHSELNLSSLELGDSALYFCASSVGQNYGYTFGSGTRLTVV.

The CDR3 loop is CASSLDGTGGWETQYF. CDR3 in DNA: TGTGCCAGCAGCTTGGACGGGACAGGGGGCTGGGAGACCCAGTACTTC. The chain couples TRBV5-5 to TRBJ2-5; 12 bases align to TRBD1. The junction had 5 bases not matched to a gene; V was cut back by 0 bases and J by 5 bases. CDR1 and CDR2 from the germline V gene are SGHKS and YYEKEE (reference sequence). This CDR3 has 16 amino acids.

The chain links TRBV27 to TRBJ1-1; 10 positions match TRBD1. CDR3 length: 15 amino acids. Germline V gene sequence: CDR1 MNHEY, CDR2 SMNVEV (reference sequence). V lost 6 bases, J lost 5 bases, and 9 bases stayed unmatched. The DNA for the CDR3 is TGTGCCAGCAGACGTGGACAGGGGGTTTTTACTGAAGCTTTCTTT. Translated: CASRRGQGVFTEAFF.

The chain couples TRBV6-5 to TRBJ1-2; D remains ambiguous. CDR1 and CDR2 (germline): MNHEY, SVGAGI. V was clipped by 0 bases and J by 6 bases, with 17 bases between them. The length of the CDR3 is 16 residues. The CDR3 here is CASSYSLIGGLNGYTF. In DNA form, the CDR3 reads TGTGCCAGCAGTTACTCGCTCATCGGCGGATTAAATGGCTACACCTTC.

The chain carries TRBV7-2 and TRBJ2-7, with TRBD2 matching 8 bases. V was clipped by 1 base and J by 0 bases; unmatched bases: 5. The germline CDR1 and CDR2 sequences are SGHTA and FQGNSA. This CDR3 is built from 16 residues. The CDR3 nucleotides read TGTGCCAGCAGCTTAGGATCAGCGGGGGACTCCTACGAGCAGTACTTC. It encodes CASSLGSAGDSYEQYF.